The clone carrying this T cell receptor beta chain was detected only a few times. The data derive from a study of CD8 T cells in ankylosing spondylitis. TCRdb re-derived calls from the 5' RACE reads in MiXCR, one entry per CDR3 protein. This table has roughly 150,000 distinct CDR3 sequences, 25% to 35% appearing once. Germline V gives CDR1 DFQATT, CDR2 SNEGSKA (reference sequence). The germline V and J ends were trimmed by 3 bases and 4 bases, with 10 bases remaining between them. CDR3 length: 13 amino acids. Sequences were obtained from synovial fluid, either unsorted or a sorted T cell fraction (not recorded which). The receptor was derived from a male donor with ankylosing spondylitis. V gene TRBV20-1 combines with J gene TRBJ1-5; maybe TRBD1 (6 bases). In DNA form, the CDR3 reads TGCAGTGCTAGGGTGGGGACAAATCAGCCCCAGCATTTT. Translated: CSARVGTNQPQHF.